A selection of T cell receptor beta chains follows, all from one sample in a study of cytomegalovirus exposure and HLA in healthy donors. Using immunoSEQ multiplex PCR, the repertoire was profiled, and TCRdb retains in-frame clones only, with some absent. The sample contains more than 70,000 clones, 70% of which appear only once. Sequencing was performed on PBMCs. These receptors were obtained from a woman aged 45-60 years in good health and CMV-seropositive. The CDR3 runs from the conserved cysteine through the conserved F or W. A D gene is named only where the DNA matches it firmly. A clone size is listed for some rows: how often the clone was seen (once, few, many), or a class if it is expanded.

v_gene: TRBV5-4
j_gene: TRBJ2-3
abundance: -
len: 14
d_gene: TRBD1
CDR3aa: CASSDREGIDTQYF
CDR3nt: TGTGCCAGCAGCGACAGGGAAGGTATAGATACGCAGTATTTT

v_gene: TRBV18
j_gene: TRBJ1-1
abundance: -
len: 13
d_gene: -
CDR3aa: CASSPQDYTEAFF
CDR3nt: TGTGCCAGCTCACCACAGGACTACACTGAAGCTTTCTTT

v_gene: TRBV13
j_gene: TRBJ1-1
abundance: -
len: 15
d_gene: -
CDR3aa: CASRPREGIGAEAFF
CDR3nt: TGTGCCAGCAGGCCCCGGGAGGGAATAGGGGCTGAAGCTTTCTTT

v_gene: TRBV7-2
j_gene: TRBJ2-5
abundance: -
len: 15
d_gene: TRBD2
CDR3aa: CASRFSGSGQETQYF
CDR3nt: TGTGCCAGCAGGTTTAGCGGGAGTGGCCAAGAGACCCAGTACTTC

v_gene: TRBV19
j_gene: TRBJ2-7
abundance: -
len: 15
d_gene: -
CDR3aa: CASSATRQGIDEQYF
CDR3nt: TGTGCCAGTAGTGCAACCCGCCAGGGGATTGACGAGCAGTACTTC

v_gene: TRBV28
j_gene: TRBJ1-2
abundance: -
len: 14
d_gene: TRBD1
CDR3aa: CASSRQGEGYGYTF
CDR3nt: TGTGCCAGCAGTAGACAGGGGGAGGGGTATGGCTACACCTTC

v_gene: TRBV5-1
j_gene: TRBJ1-2
abundance: -
len: 14
d_gene: -
CDR3aa: CASSLSADNYGYTF
CDR3nt: TGCGCCAGCAGCTTGAGTGCAGATAACTATGGCTACACCTTC

v_gene: TRBV7-2
j_gene: TRBJ2-1
abundance: -
len: 19
d_gene: TRBD2
CDR3aa: CASSLGATSGGHSYNEQFF
CDR3nt: TGTGCCAGCAGCTTAGGAGCGACTAGCGGGGGGCACTCCTACAATGAGCAGTTCTTC

v_gene: TRBV11-2
j_gene: TRBJ1-6
abundance: -
len: 15
d_gene: -
CDR3aa: CASSFSSGGNSPLHF
CDR3nt: TGTGCCAGCAGCTTCTCGTCGGGTGGCAATTCACCCCTCCACTTT

v_gene: TRBV12-5
j_gene: TRBJ1-2
abundance: -
len: 16
d_gene: -
CDR3aa: CASGPRRTRANYGYTF
CDR3nt: TGTGCTAGTGGCCCAAGACGTACTAGAGCTAACTATGGCTACACCTTC

v_gene: TRBV9
j_gene: TRBJ2-2
abundance: -
len: 19
d_gene: TRBD2
CDR3aa: CASSVATPRAGGHTGELFF
CDR3nt: TGTGCCAGCAGCGTAGCCACCCCCCGTGCGGGGGGGCACACCGGGGAGCTGTTTTTT

v_gene: TRBV7-9
j_gene: TRBJ2-1
abundance: -
len: 13
d_gene: -
CDR3aa: CASSQTSYNEQFF
CDR3nt: TGTGCCAGCAGCCAGACTAGCTACAATGAGCAGTTCTTC

v_gene: TRBV28
j_gene: TRBJ2-3
abundance: -
len: 16
d_gene: -
CDR3aa: CASTGRVGGGTDTQYF
CDR3nt: TGTGCCAGCACCGGAAGGGTTGGCGGGGGCACAGATACGCAGTATTTT

v_gene: TRBV4-2
j_gene: TRBJ1-2
abundance: -
len: 15
d_gene: TRBD1
CDR3aa: CASSQEGQGGGGYTF
CDR3nt: TGTGCCAGCAGCCAAGAAGGACAGGGAGGCGGAGGCTACACCTTC

v_gene: TRBV4-1
j_gene: TRBJ2-3
abundance: -
len: 15
d_gene: TRBD2
CDR3aa: CASSQAGGPADTQYF
CDR3nt: TGCGCCAGCAGCCAAGCGGGGGGGCCGGCAGATACGCAGTATTTT

v_gene: TRBV30
j_gene: TRBJ1-1
abundance: -
len: 13
d_gene: -
CDR3aa: CAWSGQGITEAFF
CDR3nt: TGTGCCTGGAGTGGGCAGGGAATCACTGAAGCTTTCTTT

v_gene: TRBV5-1
j_gene: TRBJ2-7
abundance: -
len: 14
d_gene: TRBD1
CDR3aa: CASSLGRGRDEQYF
CDR3nt: TGCGCCAGCAGCTTGGGCAGGGGGCGAGACGAGCAGTACTTC

v_gene: TRBV30
j_gene: TRBJ2-3
abundance: few
len: 13
d_gene: TRBD2
CDR3aa: CAWIAGGRNTQYF
CDR3nt: TGTGCCTGGATAGCGGGGGGACGAAATACGCAGTATTTT

v_gene: TRBV7-2
j_gene: TRBJ1-2
abundance: -
len: 13
d_gene: -
CDR3aa: CASSLGSPYGYTF
CDR3nt: TGTGCCAGCAGCTTAGGGAGTCCGTATGGCTACACCTTC

v_gene: TRBV6-5
j_gene: TRBJ1-5
abundance: few
len: 13
d_gene: -
CDR3aa: CASRGRLNQPQHF
CDR3nt: TGTGCCAGCAGGGGGAGGCTCAATCAGCCCCAGCATTTT

v_gene: TRBV5-1
j_gene: TRBJ2-7
abundance: -
len: 15
d_gene: TRBD1
CDR3aa: CASSLPGQGTYEQYF
CDR3nt: TGCGCCAGCAGCCTGCCGGGACAGGGTACCTACGAGCAGTACTTC

v_gene: TRBV10-1
j_gene: TRBJ1-1
abundance: -
len: 15
d_gene: -
CDR3aa: CASSESGGSDTEAFF
CDR3nt: TGCGCCAGCAGTGAGTCGGGGGGGTCGGACACTGAAGCTTTCTTT

v_gene: TRBV30
j_gene: TRBJ2-1
abundance: once
len: 13
d_gene: -
CDR3aa: CAWSPGLNNEQFF
CDR3nt: TGTGCCTGGAGCCCCGGACTTAACAATGAGCAGTTCTTC

v_gene: TRBV15
j_gene: TRBJ1-4
abundance: -
len: 15
d_gene: TRBD1
CDR3aa: CATSRVRGRDEKLLF
CDR3nt: TGTGCCACCAGCAGAGTAAGGGGGCGAGATGAAAAACTGCTTTTT

v_gene: TRBV9
j_gene: TRBJ2-7
abundance: -
len: 15
d_gene: TRBD1
CDR3aa: CASSVGDSATYEQYF
CDR3nt: TGTGCCAGCAGCGTCGGGGACAGTGCAACCTACGAGCAGTACTTC

v_gene: TRBV10-3
j_gene: TRBJ2-2
abundance: -
len: 13
d_gene: -
CDR3aa: CAISERGGGELFF
CDR3nt: TGTGCCATCAGTGAAAGGGGGGGAGGGGAGCTGTTTTTT

v_gene: TRBV28
j_gene: TRBJ1-1
abundance: -
len: 14
d_gene: -
CDR3aa: CASLPRGGNTEAFF
CDR3nt: TGTGCCAGCCTCCCACGGGGGGGGAACACTGAAGCTTTCTTT

v_gene: TRBV29-1
j_gene: TRBJ2-2
abundance: -
len: 15
d_gene: TRBD1
CDR3aa: CSARTGVAGTGELFF
CDR3nt: TGCAGCGCACGGACAGGGGTGGCGGGCACCGGGGAGCTGTTTTTT

v_gene: TRBV10-2
j_gene: TRBJ2-7
abundance: -
len: 14
d_gene: -
CDR3aa: CASLSSGISYEQYF
CDR3nt: TGCGCCAGCCTTTCTTCGGGGATCTCCTACGAGCAGTACTTC

v_gene: TRBV28
j_gene: TRBJ1-2
abundance: -
len: 14
d_gene: -
CDR3aa: CASVPPAGMSGYTF
CDR3nt: TGTGCCAGCGTACCCCCCGCAGGGATGAGTGGCTACACCTTC

v_gene: TRBV13
j_gene: TRBJ2-7
abundance: -
len: 14
d_gene: TRBD1
CDR3aa: CASSPRQGAYEQYF
CDR3nt: TGTGCCAGCAGCCCGAGACAGGGGGCCTACGAGCAGTACTTC

v_gene: TRBV7-7
j_gene: TRBJ1-1
abundance: -
len: 14
d_gene: TRBD1
CDR3aa: CASSSSQGAGVAFF
CDR3nt: TGTGCCAGCAGCTCTTCCCAGGGGGCTGGGGTAGCTTTCTTT

v_gene: TRBV19
j_gene: TRBJ1-2
abundance: -
len: 15
d_gene: TRBD1
CDR3aa: CASSLGQGPQYGYTF
CDR3nt: TGTGCCAGTAGTCTCGGACAGGGGCCACAGTATGGCTACACCTTC

v_gene: TRBV29-1
j_gene: TRBJ1-2
abundance: -
len: 12
d_gene: -
CDR3aa: CSVDLSNYGYTF
CDR3nt: TGCAGCGTTGACTTGAGTAACTATGGCTACACCTTC

v_gene: TRBV4-1
j_gene: TRBJ1-1
abundance: -
len: 15
d_gene: -
CDR3aa: CASSQVLTGNTEAFF
CDR3nt: TGCGCCAGCAGCCAAGTCCTAACGGGAAACACTGAAGCTTTCTTT

v_gene: TRBV19
j_gene: TRBJ1-1
abundance: -
len: 16
d_gene: TRBD1
CDR3aa: CASSSDRGRVNTEAFF
CDR3nt: TGTGCCAGTAGTTCCGACAGGGGGAGAGTGAACACTGAAGCTTTCTTT

v_gene: TRBV29-1
j_gene: TRBJ1-1
abundance: -
len: 14
d_gene: -
CDR3aa: CACGGGPQGTEAFF
CDR3nt: TGCGCTTGTGGGGGGGGCCCCCAGGGCACTGAAGCTTTCTTT

v_gene: TRBV15
j_gene: TRBJ2-7
abundance: -
len: 15
d_gene: TRBD2
CDR3aa: CATSRGAGTQAEQYF
CDR3nt: TGTGCCACCAGCAGAGGAGCGGGGACTCAAGCCGAGCAGTACTTC

v_gene: TRBV2
j_gene: TRBJ2-2
abundance: -
len: 16
d_gene: TRBD2
CDR3aa: CASKIGLAGGSGELFF
CDR3nt: TGTGCCAGCAAGATAGGACTAGCGGGGGGCTCCGGGGAGCTGTTTTTT

v_gene: TRBV28
j_gene: TRBJ1-2
abundance: -
len: 15
d_gene: -
CDR3aa: CASSLLAGLDYGYTF
CDR3nt: TGTGCCAGCAGTTTATTAGCGGGGCTTGACTATGGCTACACCTTC

v_gene: TRBV6-5
j_gene: TRBJ1-1
abundance: few
len: 13
d_gene: -
CDR3aa: CASSPQGNTEAFF
CDR3nt: TGTGCCAGCAGTCCCCAGGGGAACACTGAAGCTTTCTTT

v_gene: TRBV4-3
j_gene: TRBJ2-7
abundance: few
len: 17
d_gene: TRBD2
CDR3aa: CASSQGPRTGGQYEQYF
CDR3nt: TGCGCCAGCAGCCAAGGTCCTCGTACGGGGGGGCAATACGAGCAGTACTTC

v_gene: TRBV7-3
j_gene: TRBJ2-2
abundance: -
len: 18
d_gene: TRBD2
CDR3aa: CASSDPTLAGVGTGELFF
CDR3nt: TGTGCCAGCAGCGATCCAACCCTAGCGGGAGTGGGCACCGGGGAGCTGTTTTTT

v_gene: TRBV6-6
j_gene: TRBJ2-7
abundance: few
len: 15
d_gene: TRBD1
CDR3aa: CASSSAGTGPYEQYF
CDR3nt: TGTGCCAGCAGTTCGGCCGGGACAGGGCCCTACGAGCAGTACTTC

v_gene: TRBV6-1
j_gene: TRBJ2-2
abundance: -
len: 15
d_gene: TRBD2
CDR3aa: CASSHAGGDTGELFF
CDR3nt: TGTGCCAGCAGTCATGCGGGAGGCGACACCGGGGAGCTGTTTTTT

v_gene: TRBV7-9
j_gene: TRBJ2-2
abundance: -
len: 13
d_gene: -
CDR3aa: CASSLLSTGELFF
CDR3nt: TGTGCCAGCAGCTTATTGAGCACCGGGGAGCTGTTTTTT

v_gene: TRBV19
j_gene: TRBJ1-2
abundance: -
len: 12
d_gene: -
CDR3aa: CASMSGGDGYTF
CDR3nt: TGTGCCAGTATGAGCGGGGGCGATGGCTACACCTTC